This T cell receptor (beta chain) was sequenced in a study of shared clonotypes between healthy human individuals. Study background: Researchers assigned three CD4 naive, three CD4 memory, two CD8 naive and one CD8 memory plate to each donor.

Details on this clone: Other DNA sequences from this sample encode an identical CDR3 as well.

This CDR3 contains 13 residues. With 6 bases removed from V and 4 bases from J, the gap between germline ends came to 10 bases. In germline, CDR1 is KGHSH, CDR2 LQKENI. Repertoires were generated with immunoSEQ multiplex PCR, while TCRdb's copy carries only in-frame clones and drops some. The data show roughly 2.4 million clones, around 95% seen once. Sample: naive CD4+ T cells sorted from blood. The subset is: CD45RA+ positively selected. V gene TRBV18 combines with J gene TRBJ2-1; a weak D match, TRBD1 (6 bases). This receptor was identified in a man aged 18 to 30 in good health. In nucleotides, the CDR3 is TGTGCCAGCTCGCCCCAGGGGTACAATGAGCAGTTCTTC. This encodes CASSPQGYNEQFF.